These 7 T cell receptor delta chains were sequenced from one sample in a study of gamma-delta T cells after stem cell transplantation. TCRdb re-processed the RT-PCR reads using CATT. The sample consists of some 10,000 delta-chain clones, 1% to 1.5% of them appearing once. Specimen: gamma-delta T cells. These TCRs come from a human donor. It is not recorded whose cells these are; they may come from a transplant donor.

This clone came up many times. The genes are TRDV2 and TRDJ1; the D is unclear. Germline-derived CDR1 and CDR2 are GEAIGNYY and EKD. V lost 0 bases and J lost 3, with 10 bases in between. The CDR3 totals 14 residues. The CDR3 region is CACDTVPRADKLIF. The CDR3 DNA follows: TGTGCCTGTGACACCGTACCACGCGCCGATAAACTCATCTTT.

This clone was seen ten or more times. The rearrangement links TRDV2 to TRDJ1; D is uncertain. The CDR3 is made up of 13 amino acids. The germline CDR1 and CDR2 sequences are GEAIGNYY and EKD. The V gene lost 1 base and the J gene lost 0 bases, with 5 bases spanning the gap. Here the CDR3 DNA reads TGTGCCTGTGACACTTTTAACACCGATAAACTCATCTTT. Its translation: CACDTFNTDKLIF.

Comment on this clone: The germline gene is not matched at one end of the junction; a read error may be the cause. The chain uses TRDV2 and TRDJ1, with TRDD3 matching 13 bases. CDR3 length equals 18 residues. CDR1 is GEAIGNYY, CDR2 EKD, per germline. CDR3 protein: CACDRLLGDTQTNDKLIF. As DNA, the CDR3 is TGTGCCTGTGACCGCCTACTGGGGGATACGCAAACGAACGATAAACTCATCTTC.

This clone was counted only a few times. In the same sample, other DNA sequences code for this CDR3. This sequence joins TRDV2 and TRDJ1; 13 bases are shared with TRDD3. This CDR3 is 16 amino acids long. Germline CDR1 GEAIGNYY, CDR2 EKD. J lost 1 base, V lost 3 bases, and 4 bases had no gene match. CDR3 amino acids: CACDLLGDTRTDKLIF. The CDR3 region has the DNA TGTGCCTGTGACTTACTGGGGGATACGCGCACCGATAAACTCATCTTT.

The rearrangement uses TRDV2 and TRDJ1; D gene uncertain. The CDR3 contains 17 residues. The germline V gene has CDR1 GEAIGNYY and CDR2 EKD. The V end lost 0 bases, the J end lost 2 bases, and 18 bases lay between the germline ends. The DNA for the CDR3 is TGTGCCTGTGACACCGCCAGGGGCCCCGGAAGGACCGATAAACTCATCTTT. It yields the protein CACDTARGPGRTDKLIF.

Remarks on this clone: The TCRdb protein, from a much larger clone, departs from this DNA's translation at residue 3, likely by read error; the protein shown derives from the DNA. The gene calls are TRDV2 and TRDJ1; D is ambiguous. CDR1 and CDR2 (germline): GEAIGNYY, EKD. The CDR3 runs 15 residues. CDR3 DNA: TGTGCCCGTGACACCGTCGGTCATTCCGTCGATAAACTCATCTTT. As protein: CARDTVGHSVDKLIF.

About this clone itself: A far larger clone is off by one base, so a read error is likely. This same CDR3 is encoded by further DNA sequences in the sample. The chain couples TRDV2 to TRDJ1; the D gene could be TRDD2 or TRDD3 (5 bases each). Germline V gene lookup returns CDR1 GEAIGNYY and CDR2 EKD. There are 15 residues in the CDR3. The CDR3 protein is CACDTVGGSFDKLIF. For the CDR3, the DNA is TGTGCCTGTGACACCGTCGGGGGTTCCTTCGATAAACTCATCTTC.